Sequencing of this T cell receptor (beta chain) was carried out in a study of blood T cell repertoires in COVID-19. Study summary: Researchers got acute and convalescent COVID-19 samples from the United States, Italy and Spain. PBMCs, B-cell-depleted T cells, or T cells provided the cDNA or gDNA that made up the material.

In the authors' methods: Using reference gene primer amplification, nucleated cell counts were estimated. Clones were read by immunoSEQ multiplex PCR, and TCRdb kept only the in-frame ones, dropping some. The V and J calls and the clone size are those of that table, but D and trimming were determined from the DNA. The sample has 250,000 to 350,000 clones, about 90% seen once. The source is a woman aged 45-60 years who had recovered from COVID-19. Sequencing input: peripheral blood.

The CDR3 DNA reads as TGTGCCAGCAGTTCAAGGACTAGCGGGACGATCTACAATGAGCAGTTCTTC. Translated: CASSSRTSGTIYNEQFF. The chain has TRBV6-2 or TRBV6-3 and TRBJ2-1; 12 nucleotides match TRBD2. This CDR3 contains 17 residues. Trimming took 4 bases from V and 3 from J; bases not matched to a gene: 7. CDR1 and CDR2 (germline): MNHEY, SVGEGT.